This section outlines one T cell receptor beta chain sequence together with its context. Its target is unknown. Eight separate reactions per sample yielded the cDNA. During cDNA synthesis, UMIs that each contained a 6-nucleotide sample barcode were added by means of template switching. TCRdb re-called the 5' RACE reads and shows each CDR3 protein once, DNA omitted. This sample's table has 420,000 or so distinct CDR3 sequences. This sample was taken from a study of monozygotic twins with inflammatory bowel disease. General study points: Patients got different immunosuppressive treatments, which may have made their repertoires more variable. Healthy twins showed more clonotype sharing with others than IBD patients, especially patients with disease activity.

This receptor was identified in a human donor with ulcerative colitis or Crohn's disease, or a healthy co-twin of an affected twin (not recorded which). Sequencing was performed on blood.

This CDR3 is CASSFYLDKTTGELFF. The rearrangement uses TRBV7-9 and TRBJ2-2; TCRdb's assignment of TRBD1 cannot be checked, as there is no DNA. CDR3 length equals 16 residues. Germline V gene sequence: CDR1 SEHNR, CDR2 FQNEAQ (reference sequence).